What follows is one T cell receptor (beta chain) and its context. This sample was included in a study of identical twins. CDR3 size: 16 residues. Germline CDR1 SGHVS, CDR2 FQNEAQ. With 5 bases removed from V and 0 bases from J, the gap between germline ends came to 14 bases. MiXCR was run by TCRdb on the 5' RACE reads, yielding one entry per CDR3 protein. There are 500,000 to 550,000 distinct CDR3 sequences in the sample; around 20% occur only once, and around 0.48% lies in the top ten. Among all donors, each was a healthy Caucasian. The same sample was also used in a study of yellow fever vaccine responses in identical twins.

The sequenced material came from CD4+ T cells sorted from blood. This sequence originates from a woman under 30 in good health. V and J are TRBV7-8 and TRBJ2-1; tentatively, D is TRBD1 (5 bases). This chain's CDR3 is CASSDRLYSSYNEQFF. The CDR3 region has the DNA TGTGCCAGCAGCGACAGACTTTATAGCTCCTACAATGAGCAGTTCTTC.